The 28 T cell receptor beta chains reported below all come from one sample, sequenced in a study of T cell responses to AZD1222 COVID-19 vaccine. Clones were sequenced by immunoSEQ multiplex PCR, and TCRdb holds only the in-frame ones, with some missing. The data contain 100,000 to 150,000 clones, roughly 90% of them seen just once; the ten biggest clones take up roughly 1.5%. The input for sequencing was peripheral blood, taken on day 0 of AZD1222 vaccination. All receptors derive from an adult in good health.

The chain uses TRBV7-9 and TRBJ2-4; 12 bases are a match to TRBD1. Germline CDR1 reads SEHNR; CDR2 reads FQNEAQ (reference sequence). V lost 2 bases, J lost 8 bases, and 13 bases stayed unmatched. CDR3 length: 18 amino acids. CDR3 sequence: CASSLSQRGQGALDIQYF. The CDR3 coding sequence is TGTGCCAGCAGCTTATCACAAAGGGGACAGGGGGCTTTGGACATTCAGTACTTC.

The CDR3 spells CASSTAVGTGELFF. The CDR3 DNA follows: TGTGCCAGTAGTACGGCCGTGGGCACCGGGGAGCTGTTTTTT. The genes are TRBV19 and TRBJ2-2, with no clear D. The germline gives CDR1 LNHDA, CDR2 SQIVND (reference sequence). The CDR3 totals 14 residues. V was trimmed by 4 bases and J by 4 bases, leaving 10 bases between them.

The rearrangement links TRBV7-9 to TRBJ2-1; the match to TRBD2 covers 9 bases. This CDR3 is 15 amino acids long. Germline V gives CDR1 SEHNR, CDR2 FQNEAQ (reference sequence). The junction had 8 bases not matched to a gene; V was cut back by 6 bases and J by 5 bases. CDR3 amino acids: CASSPLAGEDNEQFF. The CDR3, as DNA: TGTGCCAGCAGTCCCTTAGCGGGGGAGGACAATGAGCAGTTCTTC.

The gene calls are TRBV6-5 and TRBJ1-2; 10 nucleotides line up with TRBD1. Germline loops: CDR1 MNHEY, CDR2 SVGAGI. Trimming took 2 bases from V and 2 from J; bases not matched to a gene: 5. The CDR3 spans 16 residues. As DNA, the CDR3 is TGTGCCAGCAGTTACGGGAGGGACAGGGGAAACTATGGCTACACCTTC. Encoded protein: CASSYGRDRGNYGYTF.

The chain links TRBV2 to TRBJ2-7; no clear D. Germline-derived CDR1 and CDR2 are SNHLY and FYNNEI. Trimming shortened V by 1 base and J by 3 bases, and 10 bases separated the two germline ends. The CDR3 spans 14 residues. The CDR3 DNA reads as TGTGCCAGCAGTGAAGTATCCGGTATCTACGAGCAGTACTTC. It yields the protein CASSEVSGIYEQYF.

This chain uses TRBV5-4 with TRBJ1-1; a weak D match, TRBD1 (6 bases). V was pared by 4 bases and J by 3 bases, with 10 bases between. The CDR3 length is 13 residues. Germline CDR1 and CDR2: SGHNT and YYREEE (reference sequence). CDR3 sequence: CASSAQGYTEAFF. DNA of the CDR3: TGTGCCAGCAGCGCACAGGGTTACACTGAAGCTTTCTTT.

The V gene is TRBV10-3, the J gene TRBJ2-1; TRBD1 aligns across 9 bases. This CDR3 region has 13 residues. Germline V gene lookup returns CDR1 ENHRY and CDR2 SYGVKD. Trimming at V came to 7 bases and at J to 8 bases, leaving 6 bases not matched to a gene. The CDR3, as DNA: TGTGCCATCACTCGAACAGGGGGCGATGAGCAGTTCTTC. Protein sequence: CAITRTGGDEQFF.

CDR3 residues: CASSEGFYEQYF. CDR3 nucleotides: TGTGCCAGCAGTGAAGGATTCTACGAGCAGTACTTC. The J gene is TRBJ2-7, the V gene TRBV5-6; D unresolved. V was pared by 5 bases and J by 3 bases, with 9 bases between. Per the germline V gene, CDR1 is SGHDT and CDR2 is YYEEEE. CDR3 length: 12 amino acids. Combining the CDR3 with reference TRBV5-6 and TRBJ2-7 gives the whole variable domain DAGVTQSPTHLIKTRGQQVTLRCSPKSGHDTVSWYQQALGQGPQFIFQYYEEEERQRGNFPDRFSGHQFPNYSSELNVNALLLGDSALYLCASSEGFYEQYFGPGTRLTVT.

The gene calls are TRBV5-1 and TRBJ1-5, with 9 bases lining up with TRBD1. The germline V gene has CDR1 SGHRS and CDR2 YFSETQ. V trimming: 4 bases; J trimming: 3 bases; junction bases outside the gene matches: 5. This CDR3 contains 15 residues. In DNA, the CDR3 is TGCGCCAGCAGCCTTGGGACAGGGTACAATCAGCCCCAGCATTTT. As protein: CASSLGTGYNQPQHF.

This chain joins TRBV7-9 and TRBJ2-7; a weak D match, TRBD2 (6 bases). Germline CDR1 reads SEHNR; CDR2 reads FQNEAQ (reference sequence). V was cut by 6 bases and J by 5 bases, with 17 bases left in between. This CDR3 comprises 14 residues. CDR3 coding DNA: TGTGCCAGCAGTTATATTCGGGAGACCCACGAGCAGTACTTC. Protein product: CASSYIRETHEQYF.

CDR3: CASSESGVATNEKLFF. The DNA of the CDR3 is TGTGCCAGCAGTGAATCGGGGGTTGCAACTAATGAAAAACTGTTTTTT. J is TRBJ1-4 and V is TRBV6-1, with D maybe TRBD1 (5 bases). CDR1 and CDR2 (germline): MNHNS, SASEGT. The CDR3 has 16 amino acids. Trimming left V 2 bases short and J 0 bases short, with 10 bases between.

The gene calls are TRBV4-1 and TRBJ1-5; D is unclear. The CDR3 is made up of 16 amino acids. V was pared by 0 bases and J by 11 bases, with 20 bases between. Germline CDR1 and CDR2: MGHRA and YSYEKL. The CDR3 region is CASSQDRTSRQSAQHF. The DNA of the CDR3 is TGCGCCAGCAGCCAAGATCGAACCTCCCGGCAATCGGCCCAGCATTTT.

Here the CDR3 DNA reads TGCGCCAGCAGCCAAGTGGGCAGGGGTAGGAACAATGAGCAGTTCTTC. Its protein product is CASSQVGRGRNNEQFF. The chain recombines TRBV4-1 with TRBJ2-1; TRBD1 might be the D (6 bases). Germline V gene data show CDR1 as MGHRA and CDR2 as YSYEKL. This CDR3 is built from 16 residues. The V gene lost 1 base and the J gene lost 5 bases, with 15 bases spanning the gap.

V usage is TRBV29-1 and J usage is TRBJ1-1; 11 bases map to TRBD1. The CDR3 is 16 amino acids. The V and J ends lost 5 bases and 0 bases, in that order; junction bases with no gene match: 8. Germline values: CDR1 SQVTM, CDR2 ANQGSEA. The CDR3, as DNA: TGCAGCGTTCGAGGACAGGGGGCGCTTATGAACACTGAAGCTTTCTTT. This translates into CSVRGQGALMNTEAFF. The whole variable domain, remainder taken from reference TRBV29-1 and TRBJ1-1, is SAVISQKPSRDICQRGTSLTIQCQVDSQVTMMFWYRQQPGQSLTLIATANQGSEATYESGFVIDKFPISRPNLTFSTLTVSNMSPEDSSIYLCSVRGQGALMNTEAFFGQGTRLTVV.

This chain's CDR3 is CASSEADGLAATPYEQYF. CDR3 in DNA: TGTGCCAGCAGTGAAGCGGATGGACTAGCGGCCACCCCCTACGAGCAGTACTTC. The V call is TRBV2, the J call TRBJ2-7, with TRBD2 matching over 10 bases. The length of the CDR3 is 18 residues. The germline V gene encodes CDR1 SNHLY and CDR2 FYNNEI. V was pared by 0 bases and J by 2 bases, with 10 bases of the junction left unmatched. Based on the CDR3 plus reference TRBV2 and TRBJ2-7, the full variable domain is EPEVTQTPSHQVTQMGQEVILRCVPISNHLYFYWYRQILGQKVEFLVSFYNNEISEKSEIFDDQFSVERPDGSNFTLKIRSTKLEDSAMYFCASSEADGLAATPYEQYFGPGTRLTVT.

In its sample, this clone was seen once. V is TRBV5-5 and J is TRBJ2-7; D is unclear. Deletions cut 4 bases from V and 0 bases from J, with 11 bases between. The CDR3 consists of 14 residues. CDR1 and CDR2 (germline): SGHKS, YYEKEE (reference sequence). CDR3 protein: CASSGIYNSYEQYF. As DNA, the CDR3 is TGTGCCAGCAGCGGAATCTACAACTCCTACGAGCAGTACTTC.

A few counts support this clone. The V and J genes are TRBV5-4 and TRBJ1-5; D is perhaps TRBD1 (6 bases). Trimming cost V 4 bases and J 4 bases, with 9 bases left between them. CDR1 and CDR2 (germline): SGHNT, YYREEE (reference sequence). This CDR3 contains 13 residues. CDR3 sequence reads: CASSIQGNQPQHF. The CDR3 DNA follows: TGTGCCAGCAGCATCCAGGGGAATCAGCCCCAGCATTTT.

The rearrangement uses TRBV19 and TRBJ2-7; 11 bases are a match to TRBD1. The V segment lost 4 bases and the J segment 4 bases; nucleotides outside the gene matches: 6. Germline lookup yields CDR1 LNHDA and CDR2 SQIVND (reference sequence). The CDR3 covers 15 residues. Here the CDR3 reads CASSNGQGAGYEQYF. The CDR3 nucleotides are TGTGCCAGTAGTAATGGACAGGGGGCGGGTTACGAGCAGTACTTC. Variable domain in full (rest from reference TRBV19 and TRBJ2-7): DGGITQSPKYLFRKEGQNVTLSCEQNLNHDAMYWYRQDPGQGLRLIYYSQIVNDFQKGDIAEGYSVSREKKESFPLTVTSAQKNPTAFYLCASSNGQGAGYEQYFGPGTRLTVT.

The V and J genes are TRBV5-5 and TRBJ1-1; D not resolved. The CDR3 is made up of 13 amino acids. From germline, CDR1 is SGHKS and CDR2 YYEKEE (reference sequence). V was cut by 2 bases and J by 4 bases, with 9 bases left in between. The CDR3 DNA reads TGTGCCAGCAGCTTAGGGTTCGTCACTGAAGCTTTCTTT. Translation: CASSLGFVTEAFF.

This clone is a singleton in its sample. The genes are TRBV18 and TRBJ1-5; the D is unclear. Germline CDR1 KGHSH, CDR2 LQKENI. CDR3 length equals 13 residues. V dropped 5 bases and J dropped 5 bases, with 10 bases sitting between them. This chain's CDR3 is CASSKASDQPQHF. In DNA form, the CDR3 reads TGTGCCAGCTCAAAGGCGTCCGATCAGCCCCAGCATTTT.

The chain is built from TRBV6-8 and TRBJ1-1; 7 nucleotides match TRBD1. The trim removed 5 bases at V and 3 bases at J, leaving 9 bases unmatched. CDR3 size: 15 residues. Germline V gene lookup returns CDR1 MNHGY and CDR2 SAAAGT. The CDR3 DNA reads as TGTGCCAGCAGTCCTTCAGGGGGAAAGGACACTGAAGCTTTCTTT. Translating gives CASSPSGGKDTEAFF.

The chain employs TRBV2 and TRBJ1-2; 9 bases match TRBD1. Looked up from germline, CDR1 is SNHLY and CDR2 is FYNNEI. Losses at the gene ends were 5 bases for V and 3 bases for J; bases not matched to a gene: 1. The CDR3 runs 13 residues. The CDR3 coding sequence is TGTGCCAGCAGTTGGACAGGGGACTATGGCTACACCTTC. It yields the protein CASSWTGDYGYTF.

The chain joins TRBV27 to TRBJ2-3, with D hard to call. This CDR3 is 11 amino acids long. The V gene's germline CDR1 is MNHEY and CDR2 SMNVEV (reference sequence). V was pared by 2 bases and J by 5 bases, with 2 bases between. The CDR3 loop reads CASSLGDTQYF. The CDR3 DNA reads TGTGCCAGCAGTTTAGGAGATACGCAGTATTTT.

The gene calls are TRBV10-3 and TRBJ2-1, with 7 bases identical to TRBD1. The CDR3 consists of 16 residues. Unmatched junction bases numbered 13, after V lost 6 bases and J lost 5 bases. Germline values: CDR1 ENHRY, CDR2 SYGVKD. This CDR3 is CAIRPGQAASDNEQFF. CDR3 in DNA: TGTGCCATCAGACCTGGACAGGCAGCGTCGGACAATGAGCAGTTCTTC.

V gene TRBV28 combines with J gene TRBJ2-7; 12 bases align to TRBD1. Germline V gene lookup returns CDR1 MDHEN and CDR2 SYDVKM. The CDR3 loop spans 15 amino acids. V shed 4 bases and J 6 bases; nucleotides not matched to a gene: 7. In nucleotides, the CDR3 is TGTGCCAGCAGTTCATTCCGGGACAGGGGGCCCGAGCAGTACTTC. This translates into CASSSFRDRGPEQYF.

This clone appeared a few times. CDR3 sequence: CASSFGGVLGNQPQHF. CDR3 coding DNA: TGTGCCAGCAGTTTCGGAGGGGTTTTAGGCAATCAGCCCCAGCATTTT. The chain links TRBV28 to TRBJ1-5, with D perhaps matching TRBD1 (5 bases). CDR1 and CDR2 from the germline V gene are MDHEN and SYDVKM. Deletions cut 3 bases from V and 2 bases from J, with 14 bases between. CDR3 length: 16 amino acids.

This chain connects TRBV7-6 to TRBJ2-1; perhaps TRBD2 as D (5 bases). The V gene lost 5 bases and the J gene lost 6 bases, with 14 bases spanning the gap. Germline loops: CDR1 SGHVS, CDR2 FNYEAQ. This CDR3 spans 14 amino acids. The CDR3 region is CASSRKLGINEQFF. The DNA of the CDR3 is TGTGCCAGCAGCCGTAAACTAGGAATCAATGAGCAGTTCTTC.

V and J are TRBV28 and TRBJ2-1, with unresolved D. The CDR3 is made up of 12 amino acids. Trimming pared 6 bases from V and 7 bases from J, leaving 10 bases between. Looked up from germline, CDR1 is MDHEN and CDR2 is SYDVKM. CDR3 DNA sequence: TGTGCCAGCAGGTCCCAAGGGAATGAGCAGTTCTTC. As protein: CASRSQGNEQFF.